The entry below gives a single T cell receptor beta chain sequence along with its context. These data originate in a study of CD8 T cells in Susac syndrome. CDR1 is SGHRS, CDR2 YFSETQ, per germline. V shed 0 bases, J shed 10 bases, and the junction held 7 bases outside the gene matches. The length of the CDR3 is 14 residues. In blood CD8+ and CD4+ T cells, TCR beta underwent sequencing. RNA, at about 0.45 to 1 ug, was reverse transcribed with random hexamers. TCR beta CDR3 was amplified by immunoSEQ multiplex PCR. This amplification extended across 54 Vbeta and 13 Jbeta segments. MiXCR, applied by TCRdb to the immunoSEQ multiplex PCR reads, yields one record per CDR3 protein. The table records around 230,000 distinct CDR3 sequences, 95% of them present only once.

This sequence originates from a human donor with multiple sclerosis. Sequencing was performed on CD4+ T cells from PBMCs. V usage is TRBV5-1 and J usage is TRBJ1-2; TRBD1 aligns across 9 bases. CDR3 sequence reads: CASSLDVRTGAYTF. The CDR3 nucleotides read TGCGCCAGCAGCTTGGACGTCCGGACAGGGGCCTACACCTTC.